A selection of T cell receptor beta chains follows, all from one sample in a study of technical replicates of blood from several donors. Data came from immunoSEQ multiplex PCR; TCRdb stores just in-frame clones and leaves some out. The table lists about 69,000 clones, over 70% of them singletons. Material: PBMCs. Receptors were obtained from a human donor in good health. Some clones in this sample may be carry-over from other donors' samples. CDR3s include the opening cysteine and the closing phenylalanine or tryptophan. D genes are given only for firm matches. The size field is filled for only some rows; it gives once, few, many or a size class.

>TRBJ2-6|TRBV27|NA|NA
TGTGCCAGCAGTTTTTCTGCTGGGGCCAACGTCCTGACTTTC
CASSFSAGANVLTF
>TRBJ2-7|TRBV6-6|NA|NA
TGTGCCAGCAGTCCTGACAGCTCTGTTTACGAGCAGTACTTC
CASSPDSSVYEQYF
>TRBJ2-1|TRBV6-5|NA|TRBD2
TGTGCCAGCAGTTACGGGAGGGTCTCCTACAATGAGCAGTTCTTC
CASSYGRVSYNEQFF
>TRBJ1-5|TRBV5-6|NA|NA
TGTGCCAGCAGTTCAACAGGGAGAGGCAATCAGCCCCAGCATTTT
CASSSTGRGNQPQHF
>TRBJ1-5|TRBV2|NA|TRBD1
TGTGCCAGCAGAGGACAGGCCTCTTGGGAACCCCAGCATTTT
CASRGQASWEPQHF
>TRBJ2-7|TRBV4-3|NA|TRBD1
TGCGCCACCTTCCCCGGGACAGGGTACCACGAGCAGTACTTC
CATFPGTGYHEQYF
>TRBJ2-5|TRBV4-2|few|TRBD2
TGTGCCAGCAGAGCCCTAGCGGGGGGGCTCCGAGAGACCCAGTACTTC
CASRALAGGLRETQYF
>TRBJ2-7|TRBV2|NA|TRBD2
TGTGCCAGCACCTTTGCGGGGGGGCCGAGGGAGCAGTACTTC
CASTFAGGPREQYF
>TRBJ2-2|TRBV2|NA|TRBD2
TGTGCCAGCAGGGGACTAGCGGGAACCGGGGAGCTGTTTTTT
CASRGLAGTGELFF
>TRBJ2-6|TRBV5-6|NA|TRBD1
TGTGCCAGCAGCCTCAGACAGGGTCTCGGCGCCAACGTCCTGACTTTC
CASSLRQGLGANVLTF
>TRBJ2-5|TRBV9|NA|NA
TGTGCCAGCAGCCAGATGGGGGGGGGCCCCCAAGAGACCCAGTACTTC
CASSQMGGGPQETQYF
>TRBJ2-6|TRBV4-3|NA|NA
TGCGCCAGCAGCCGAAAACAGGGCTCTGGGGCCAACGTCCTGACTTTC
CASSRKQGSGANVLTF
>TRBJ2-7|TRBV19|NA|TRBD1
TGTGCCAGTAGCCCTGGACAGGGTTGGTCCGAGCAGTACTTC
CASSPGQGWSEQYF
>TRBJ2-7|TRBV4-3|once|TRBD2
TGCGCCAGCAGCCAAGACTCAGCCAGAACCGGGGGGTACTCCTACGAGCAGTACTTC
CASSQDSARTGGYSYEQYF
>TRBJ1-1|TRBV5-1|NA|NA
TGCGCCAGCAGCTTGGAGGTCCAGGGAAGGGGCACTGAAGCTTTCTTT
CASSLEVQGRGTEAFF
>TRBJ1-1|TRBV5-6|NA|NA
TGTGCCAGCAGCTTGGGACAGTTCACTGAAGCTTTCTTT
CASSLGQFTEAFF
>TRBJ2-3|TRBV7-3|NA|TRBD2
TGTGCCAGCAGCACCGGGACTAGTCTCACAGATACGCAGTATTTT
CASSTGTSLTDTQYF
>TRBJ2-1|TRBV4-2|NA|TRBD2
TGTGCCAGCAGCCCAGGACTAGCGGGAGCTCCTAAGGTCTCGTTTTTCTACAATGAGCAGTTCTTC
CASSPGLAGAPKVSFFYNEQFF
>TRBJ1-1|TRBV5-4|NA|NA
TGTGCCAGCAGCTTGATAAACACTGAAGCTTTCTTT
CASSLINTEAFF
>TRBJ2-1|TRBV29-1|NA|NA
TGCAGCGTTGATCCCACCTACGGGAGCGGTGAGCAGTTCTTC
CSVDPTYGSGEQFF
>TRBJ1-1|TRBV6-1|NA|NA
TGTGCCAGCAGCGCCAGGGCGATCATGAACACTGAAGCTTTCTTT
CASSARAIMNTEAFF
>TRBJ2-7|TRBV7-2|NA|TRBD2
TGTGCCAGCAGCCGGTCCGGGACTAGCGGGATCTACGAGCAGTACTTC
CASSRSGTSGIYEQYF
>TRBJ2-3|TRBV11-1|NA|TRBD1
TGTGCCAGCAGCGCTAGGACAGGGTACTCCACAGATACGCAGTATTTT
CASSARTGYSTDTQYF
>TRBJ1-3|TRBV9|NA|TRBD1
TGTGCCGGGTTCAGAACAGGGGTTCCCCGTACTGGAAACACCATATATTTT
CAGFRTGVPRTGNTIYF
>TRBJ2-1|TRBV5-6|NA|TRBD2
TGTGCCAGCAGCTGGGGGACTAGCGGGGGGAATGAGCAGTTCTTC
CASSWGTSGGNEQFF
>TRBJ1-5|TRBV19|NA|NA
TGTGCCAGTAGTATTTTAAGAGCACGGCAGCCCCAGCATTTT
CASSILRARQPQHF
>TRBJ1-6|TRBV27|NA|NA
TGTGCCAGCAGTTTGGCGGGGGATTCACCCCTCCACTTT
CASSLAGDSPLHF
>TRBJ2-7|TRBV7-2|NA|TRBD2
TGTGCCAGCAGCTCAGGACTAGGATTCTACGAGCAGTACTTC
CASSSGLGFYEQYF
>TRBJ1-1|TRBV11-2|NA|TRBD1
TGTGCCAGCAGCTTAGCCCGGACAGGGCGGGTAGCAACTGAAGCTTTCTTT
CASSLARTGRVATEAFF
>TRBJ1-4|TRBV19|NA|TRBD1
TGTGCCAGTAGTGCCCTTCGGACAGGACCCTATGAAAAACTGTTTTTT
CASSALRTGPYEKLFF
>TRBJ2-1|TRBV19|NA|NA
TGTGCCAGTAGAGACAGAAGTTACAATGAGCAGTTCTTC
CASRDRSYNEQFF
>TRBJ2-3|TRBV7-6|once|TRBD2
TGTGCCAGCAGCCAGGGGACTAGCGGGGGTGGAGATACGCAGTATTTT
CASSQGTSGGGDTQYF
>TRBJ2-7|TRBV27|NA|TRBD1
TGTGCCAGCAGCCGCCTACAGGGGTCCTCCTACGAGCAGTACTTC
CASSRLQGSSYEQYF
>TRBJ1-2|TRBV6-5|NA|NA
TGTGCCAGCAGTTACTCGGGGCAGGCCTATGGCTACACCTTC
CASSYSGQAYGYTF
>TRBJ2-1|TRBV7-9|NA|NA
TGTGCCAGCAGCCCAGGTCAGGGCTCCAATGAGCAGTTCTTC
CASSPGQGSNEQFF
>TRBJ1-2|TRBV30|NA|NA
TGTGCCTGGAGTGTACTAACGGGTCGGTTGCGCTACACCTTC
CAWSVLTGRLRYTF
>TRBJ2-3|TRBV25-1|NA|NA
TGTGCCAGCACCGCGAGTGCGCCCCCAGATACGCAGTATTTT
CASTASAPPDTQYF
>TRBJ2-4|TRBV6-5|NA|NA
TGTGCCAGCAGTCCCGGGACACCACACATTCAGTACTTC
CASSPGTPHIQYF
>TRBJ1-2|TRBV18|NA|TRBD1
TGTGCCAGCTCACAAACAGGGGTTAACTATGGCTACACCTTC
CASSQTGVNYGYTF
>TRBJ2-1|TRBV4-3|NA|NA
TGCGCCAGCAGCCAAGATCCACAGGGATCCTACAATGAGCAGTTCTTC
CASSQDPQGSYNEQFF
>TRBJ1-1|TRBV4-3|NA|NA
TGCGCCAGCAGCCAAGAGTATGGCAGGAACACTGAAGCTTTCTTT
CASSQEYGRNTEAFF